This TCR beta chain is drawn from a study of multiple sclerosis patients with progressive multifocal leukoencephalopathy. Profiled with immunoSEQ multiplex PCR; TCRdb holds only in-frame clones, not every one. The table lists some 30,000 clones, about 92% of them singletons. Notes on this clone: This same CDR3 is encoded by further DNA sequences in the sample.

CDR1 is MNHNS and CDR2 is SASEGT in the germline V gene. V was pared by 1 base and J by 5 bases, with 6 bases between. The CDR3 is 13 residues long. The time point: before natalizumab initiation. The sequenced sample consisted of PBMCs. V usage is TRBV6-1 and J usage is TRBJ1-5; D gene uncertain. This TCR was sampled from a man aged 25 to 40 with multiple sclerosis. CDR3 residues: CASSEGPYQPQHF. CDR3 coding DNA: TGTGCCAGCAGTGAAGGTCCCTATCAGCCCCAGCATTTT.